This T cell receptor beta chain was obtained from a study of response to subunit inactivated influenza vaccine. The germline gives CDR1 MDHEN, CDR2 SYDVKM. The length of the CDR3 is 14 residues. With V trimmed by 8 bases and J by 0 bases, 3 bases remained unmatched. TCRdb independently ran MiXCR on the RT-PCR reads; one entry per CDR3 protein. The table records almost 250,000 distinct CDR3 sequences, 10% to 15% of them present only once. This clonotype was detected ten times or more. Its antigen remains unidentified. Study results and limitations: Each seasonal influenza vaccination, the authors suggested, recruits few new T cells.

The source material was non-naive T cells sorted from PBMCs, sampled 14 to 15 days before vaccination. The V call is TRBV28, the J call TRBJ2-7; 11 bases match TRBD2. The source of this sequence is a man aged 45-65 years who received an inactivated influenza vaccine. The CDR3: CASGSGGASYEQYF. For the CDR3, the DNA is TGTGCCAGCGGTAGCGGGGGGGCCTCCTACGAGCAGTACTTC.